Below, 14 T cell receptor beta chains from the same sample are listed, as sequenced in a study of blood T cell repertoires in COVID-19. The assay was immunoSEQ multiplex PCR, and TCRdb's table has in-frame clones only and misses some. This sample has a few hundred thousand clones; more than 65% occur once, and the top ten carry approximately 2.3%. The sequencing sample was made of peripheral blood. Every receptor here comes from a man aged 40-49 years who had recovered from COVID-19.

The chain joins TRBV7-2 to TRBJ1-6, with TRBD1 as a possible D gene (6 bases). Trimming removed 5 bases from V and 7 bases from J, with 18 bases in between. Germline values: CDR1 SGHTA, CDR2 FQGNSA. The CDR3 loop spans 16 amino acids. The CDR3 nucleotides are TGTGCCAGCAGCCTATCGGGGGGCGGGGCCAATTCACCCCTCCACTTT. Protein: CASSLSGGGANSPLHF.

This chain links TRBV19 with TRBJ1-5; 10 nucleotides match TRBD1. The CDR3 sequence is 17 residues long. Germline V gives CDR1 LNHDA, CDR2 SQIVND (reference sequence). With 8 bases clipped from V and 2 bases from J, the junction kept 12 bases outside the gene matches. For the CDR3, the DNA is TGTGCCAGTGCAAACCGGGACAGGGGTTACGGCAATCAGCCCCAGCATTTT. As protein: CASANRDRGYGNQPQHF.

This clone was detected only a few times. V gene TRBV6-6 combines with J gene TRBJ1-2; 9 nucleotides align to TRBD1. The CDR3 is 14 residues long. Germline CDR1 and CDR2: MNHNY and SVGAGI (reference sequence). With 6 bases clipped from V and 4 bases from J, the junction kept 6 bases outside the gene matches. CDR3 coding DNA: TGTGCCAGCAGGGACAGGGGCGCCTTCTATGGCTACACCTTC. Translated, it gives CASRDRGAFYGYTF.

V and J are TRBV24-1 and TRBJ1-1; TRBD1 aligns across 7 bases. The CDR3 is 13 amino acids. Germline V gene lookup returns CDR1 KGHDR and CDR2 SFDVKD. The V and J ends lost 3 bases and 13 bases, in that order; junction bases with no gene match: 10. The CDR3 DNA reads TGTGCCACCAGTGATCCCCCGGACAGGTTTTATTTCTTT. It codes for CATSDPPDRFYFF.

This chain joins TRBV9 and TRBJ2-3; TRBD1 aligns across 9 bases. The CDR3 sequence is 15 residues long. Germline V lookup: CDR1 SGDLS, CDR2 YYNGEE. Trimming took 0 bases from V and 11 from J; bases not matched to a gene: 10. CDR3 residues: CASSVEWTGDLRQYF. The CDR3 bases are TGTGCCAGCAGCGTAGAATGGACAGGGGACCTTAGGCAGTATTTT.

The rearrangement uses TRBV6-4 and TRBJ2-3; TRBD1 matches at 9 bases. This CDR3 contains 15 residues. CDR1 and CDR2 from the germline V gene are MRHNA and SNTAGT. V trimming: 3 bases; J trimming: 6 bases; junction bases outside the gene matches: 7. The CDR3 sequence: CASSEAGTGWDTQYF. DNA for the CDR3: TGTGCCAGCAGTGAAGCCGGGACAGGGTGGGATACGCAGTATTTT.

The J gene is TRBJ2-5, the V gene TRBV9; D not certain. In germline, CDR1 is SGDLS, CDR2 YYNGEE. This CDR3 comprises 15 residues. Trimming removed 1 base at V and 5 bases at J, with 15 bases between. The CDR3 coding sequence is TGTGCCAGCAGCGTAAACGCCCCCCAGTCGGAGACCCAGTACTTC. Translation gives CASSVNAPQSETQYF. Looking up the rest from reference TRBV9 and TRBJ2-5 gives the full variable domain: DSGVTQTPKHLITATGQRVTLRCSPRSGDLSVYWYQQSLDQGLQFLIQYYNGEERAKGNILERFSAQQFPDLHSELNLSSLELGDSALYFCASSVNAPQSETQYFGPGTRLLVL.

In its sample, this clone was seen a few times. V usage is TRBV6-6 and J usage is TRBJ2-3; possibly TRBD1 for D (5 bases). Germline CDR1 is MNHNY and CDR2 is SVGAGI (reference sequence). V was trimmed by 2 bases and J by 1 base, leaving 10 bases between them. This CDR3 is built from 15 residues. The CDR3, as DNA: TGTGCCAGCAGTTACCAGGGATCCCGCACAGATACGCAGTATTTT. Protein: CASSYQGSRTDTQYF.

The chain employs TRBV19 and TRBJ2-3; 10 bases match TRBD1. CDR1 and CDR2 (germline): LNHDA, SQIVND (reference sequence). The CDR3 is made up of 15 amino acids. J gave up 2 bases and V 7 bases, and 6 bases lay outside the gene matches. CDR3 sequence: CASTLGQGFTDTQYF. DNA for the CDR3: TGTGCCAGTACGCTGGGACAGGGGTTCACAGATACGCAGTATTTT.

To note about this clone: This specimen includes other DNA sequences encoding the same CDR3. The CDR3 loop reads CASSFGGDTEAFF. The CDR3 DNA sequence: TGTGCCAGCAGCTTCGGGGGGGACACTGAAGCTTTCTTT. This chain connects TRBV11-2 to TRBJ1-1; perhaps TRBD1 as D (5 bases). CDR1 SGHAT and CDR2 FQNNGV come from the germline V gene. V was shortened by 3 bases and J by 3 bases, with 8 bases between the two germline ends. The CDR3 runs to 13 residues.

CDR3 DNA sequence: TGTGCCAGCAGCTTGGGCCTGTCTATGCTGCGGACTAGGAACTACGAGCAGTACTTC. This sequence encodes CASSLGLSMLRTRNYEQYF. This chain joins TRBV5-6 and TRBJ2-7; TRBD2 aligns across 7 bases. The germline V gene encodes CDR1 SGHDT and CDR2 YYEEEE. V dropped 0 bases and J dropped 3; count of bases not matched to a gene: 18. This CDR3 is built from 19 residues.

This clone came up many times. J is TRBJ1-3 and V is TRBV18; 7 bases agree with TRBD1. Germline values: CDR1 KGHSH, CDR2 LQKENI. The V gene end was trimmed by 3 bases and the J gene end by 0 bases; junction bases not matched to a gene: 5. This CDR3 comprises 16 residues. CDR3 bases: TGTGCCAGCTCACCGATTACAGGGGCCTCTGGAAACACCATATATTTT. As protein: CASSPITGASGNTIYF.

J is TRBJ2-5 and V is TRBV7-2; no reliable D call. Between the trimmed V and J ends, which lost 4 bases and 7 bases, there was a span of 10 bases. This CDR3 comprises 12 residues. Germline V gene lookup returns CDR1 SGHTA and CDR2 FQGNSA. The CDR3 coding sequence is TGTGCCAGCAGCTCCGGAGAGCGGACCCAGTACTTC. Its protein product is CASSSGERTQYF.

The chain recombines TRBV6-5 with TRBJ2-7; possible D gene TRBD1, 5 bases. The V gene lost 0 bases and the J gene lost 5 bases, with 14 bases spanning the gap. The CDR3 covers 15 residues. Looked up from germline, CDR1 is MNHEY and CDR2 is SVGAGI. CDR3: CASSYSWTPSHEQYF. As DNA, the CDR3 is TGTGCCAGCAGTTACTCGTGGACACCTTCTCACGAGCAGTACTTC.